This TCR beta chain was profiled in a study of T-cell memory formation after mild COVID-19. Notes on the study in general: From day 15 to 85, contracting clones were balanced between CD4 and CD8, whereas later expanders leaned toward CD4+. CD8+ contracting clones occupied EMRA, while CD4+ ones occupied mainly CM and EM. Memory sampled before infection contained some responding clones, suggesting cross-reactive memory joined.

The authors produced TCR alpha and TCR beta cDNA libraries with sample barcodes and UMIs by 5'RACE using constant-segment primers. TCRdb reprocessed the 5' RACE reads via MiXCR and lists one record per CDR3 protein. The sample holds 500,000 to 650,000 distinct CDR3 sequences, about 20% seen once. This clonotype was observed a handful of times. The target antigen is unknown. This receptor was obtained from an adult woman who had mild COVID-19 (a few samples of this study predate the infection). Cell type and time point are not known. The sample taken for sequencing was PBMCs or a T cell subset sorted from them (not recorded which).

The CDR3 coding sequence is TGTGCCAGCAGTTCGGGACTAGCGGGGCTCCAAGAGACCCAGTACTTC. Translating it yields CASSSGLAGLQETQYF. The chain links TRBV6-5 to TRBJ2-5; 13 bases fit TRBD2. V trimming: 4 bases; J trimming: 1 base; junction bases outside the gene matches: 3. The CDR3 length is 16 residues. Germline CDR1 and CDR2: MNHEY and SVGAGI.